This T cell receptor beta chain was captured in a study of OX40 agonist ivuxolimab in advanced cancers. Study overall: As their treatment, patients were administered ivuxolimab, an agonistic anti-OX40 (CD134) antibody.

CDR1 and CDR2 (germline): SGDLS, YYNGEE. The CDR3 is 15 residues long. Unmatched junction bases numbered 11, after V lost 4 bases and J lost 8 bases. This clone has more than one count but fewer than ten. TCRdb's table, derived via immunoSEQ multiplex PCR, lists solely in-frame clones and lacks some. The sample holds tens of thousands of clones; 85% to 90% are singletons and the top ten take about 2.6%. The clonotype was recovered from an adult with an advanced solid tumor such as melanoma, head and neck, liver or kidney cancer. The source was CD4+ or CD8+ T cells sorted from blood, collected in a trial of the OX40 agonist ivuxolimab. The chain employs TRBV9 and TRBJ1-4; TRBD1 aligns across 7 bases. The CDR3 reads CASSRYRDSKEKLFF. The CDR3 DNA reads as TGTGCCAGCAGCCGTTACCGGGACAGTAAAGAAAAACTGTTTTTT.